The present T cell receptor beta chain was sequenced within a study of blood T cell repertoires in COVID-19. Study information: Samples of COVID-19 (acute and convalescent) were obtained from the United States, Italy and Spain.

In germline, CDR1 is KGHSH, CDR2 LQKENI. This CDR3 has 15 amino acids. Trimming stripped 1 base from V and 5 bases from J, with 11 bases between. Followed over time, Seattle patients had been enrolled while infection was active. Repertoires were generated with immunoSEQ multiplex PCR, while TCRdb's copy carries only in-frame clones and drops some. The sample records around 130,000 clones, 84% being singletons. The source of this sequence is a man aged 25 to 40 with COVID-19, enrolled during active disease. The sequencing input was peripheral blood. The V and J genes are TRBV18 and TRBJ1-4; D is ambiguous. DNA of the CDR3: TGTGCCAGCTCACCACAGGGCCGGGGAAATGAAAAACTGTTTTTT. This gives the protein CASSPQGRGNEKLFF.